These T cell receptor beta chains were read from a single sample in a study of Graves' ophthalmopathy and Graves' hyperthyroidism. MiXCR, applied by TCRdb to the multiplex PCR reads, yields one record per CDR3 protein. The sample yields about 1.2 million distinct CDR3 sequences, less than 45% seen once. Sequencing was carried out using peripheral blood or thyroid tissue (not recorded which). The receptor source for this set is an adult man with Graves' hyperthyroidism. Both conserved end residues are part of each CDR3. Fields, in order: V gene, J gene, D gene, clone size, CDR3 DNA, CDR3 protein. A D gene is named only where the DNA matches it firmly. Where a row states a size, it is once, few, many or the class of an expanded clone; other rows omit it.

V gene: TRBV7-2; J gene: TRBJ1-1; D gene: .; clone size: many; CDR3 DNA: TGTGCCAGCAGCTCCTCAGGACAGTATGGGAAAGTCGCTTTCTTT; CDR3 protein: CASSSSGQYGKVAFF
V gene: TRBV15; J gene: TRBJ1-1; D gene: .; clone size: .; CDR3 DNA: TGTGCCACCAGCACCGGACGGTCCCGGAGGGCTTTCTTT; CDR3 protein: CATSTGRSRRAFF
V gene: TRBV12-3/TRBV12-4; J gene: TRBJ2-2; D gene: .; clone size: .; CDR3 DNA: TGTGCCAGCAGTTGGGGTCTCGCCGGGGAGCTGTTTTTT; CDR3 protein: CASSWGLAGELFF
V gene: TRBV11-2; J gene: TRBJ2-5; D gene: .; clone size: few; CDR3 DNA: TGTGCCAGCAGCTTAGAGTTAATAAGTCAAGAGACCCAGTACTTC; CDR3 protein: CASSLELISQETQYF
V gene: TRBV27; J gene: TRBJ1-2; D gene: TRBD1; clone size: few; CDR3 DNA: TGTGCCAGCAGGCCTCCGGGACAGGGGTACGGCTACACCTTC; CDR3 protein: CASRPPGQGYGYTF
V gene: TRBV20-1; J gene: TRBJ1-1; D gene: .; clone size: .; CDR3 DNA: TGCAGTGCTACTCGGGGGCTTGAAGCTTTCTTT; CDR3 protein: CSATRGLEAFF
V gene: TRBV7-2; J gene: TRBJ2-5; D gene: .; clone size: many; CDR3 DNA: TGTGCCAGCAGTTTAGCCAGACAAGAGACCCAGTACTTC; CDR3 protein: CASSLARQETQYF
V gene: TRBV7-9; J gene: TRBJ2-7; D gene: .; clone size: few; CDR3 DNA: TGTGCCAGCAGCCCAAGTACAGGGATCGGATACGAGCAGTACTTC; CDR3 protein: CASSPSTGIGYEQYF
V gene: TRBV30; J gene: TRBJ1-1; D gene: .; clone size: .; CDR3 DNA: TGTGCCGTAGCTGGGGTTCAGGAAGCTTTCTTT; CDR3 protein: CAVAGVQEAFF
V gene: TRBV29-1; J gene: TRBJ1-4; D gene: .; clone size: many; CDR3 DNA: TGCAGCGCTCTCACCCCCGGAGAAAAACTGTTTTTT; CDR3 protein: CSALTPGEKLFF
V gene: TRBV7-2; J gene: TRBJ2-7; D gene: TRBD1; clone size: .; CDR3 DNA: TGTGCCAGCAGCAAGGGACAGGGAGGGTACTTC; CDR3 protein: CASSKGQGGYF
V gene: TRBV20-1; J gene: TRBJ2-7; D gene: TRBD1; clone size: .; CDR3 DNA: TGCAGTGCAAGCCTCGGACAGGGGGGTCCGTCCTACGAGCAGTACTTC; CDR3 protein: CSASLGQGGPSYEQYF
V gene: TRBV15; J gene: TRBJ1-1; D gene: .; clone size: .; CDR3 DNA: TGTGCCACCAGCAGAGGTCCGGAGGAAGCTTTCTTT; CDR3 protein: CATSRGPEEAFF
V gene: TRBV29-1; J gene: TRBJ2-7; D gene: .; clone size: many; CDR3 DNA: TGCAGCGTGGATGGGCAGGGGAAGGAGCAGTACTTC; CDR3 protein: CSVDGQGKEQYF
V gene: TRBV7-9; J gene: TRBJ2-5; D gene: TRBD1; clone size: many; CDR3 DNA: TGTGCCAGCAGCTTATGGGCAGGGGGCTTTCGAGAGACCCAGTACTTC; CDR3 protein: CASSLWAGGFRETQYF
V gene: TRBV6-5; J gene: TRBJ2-5; D gene: .; clone size: .; CDR3 DNA: TGTGCCAGCAGTCACCGGGCCTCCCAAGAGACCCAGTACTTC; CDR3 protein: CASSHRASQETQYF
V gene: TRBV6-5; J gene: TRBJ2-5; D gene: TRBD1; clone size: .; CDR3 DNA: TGTGCCAGCAGAGCCGGACAGGGGGGTCAAGAGACCCAGTACTTC; CDR3 protein: CASRAGQGGQETQYF
V gene: TRBV29-1; J gene: TRBJ1-3; D gene: .; clone size: .; CDR3 DNA: TGCAGCGTTGTTCCTAGAAGGGGAACGAGCTCTGGAAACACCATATATTTT; CDR3 protein: CSVVPRRGTSSGNTIYF
V gene: TRBV7-9; J gene: TRBJ2-6; D gene: TRBD1; clone size: .; CDR3 DNA: TGTGCCAGCACCGACCCGGGACAGGGGGCCAACGTCCTGACTTTC; CDR3 protein: CASTDPGQGANVLTF
V gene: TRBV6-5; J gene: TRBJ1-6; D gene: .; clone size: few; CDR3 DNA: TGTGCCAGCAGTCTACTAGTTTCAGAATCACCCCTCCACTTT; CDR3 protein: CASSLLVSESPLHF
V gene: TRBV12-3/TRBV12-4; J gene: TRBJ1-5; D gene: TRBD1; clone size: many; CDR3 DNA: TGTGCCAGCAGTTTTCGGACAGGGATCCAGCCCCAGCATTTT; CDR3 protein: CASSFRTGIQPQHF
V gene: TRBV4-3; J gene: TRBJ1-2; D gene: .; clone size: .; CDR3 DNA: TGCGCCAGCAGCCAGGGCCTTGGGGCGGGAGGCTACACCTTC; CDR3 protein: CASSQGLGAGGYTF
V gene: TRBV29-1; J gene: TRBJ2-3; D gene: TRBD2; clone size: .; CDR3 DNA: TGCAGCGTTGACTCCGAGGGAATCGCGGGAGGGCCGACAGATACGCAGTATTTT; CDR3 protein: CSVDSEGIAGGPTDTQYF
V gene: TRBV6-5; J gene: TRBJ2-5; D gene: .; clone size: many; CDR3 DNA: TGTGCCAGCAGTTACCGGGGGTTCGGAGAGACCCAGTACTTC; CDR3 protein: CASSYRGFGETQYF
V gene: TRBV25-1; J gene: TRBJ1-6; D gene: TRBD1; clone size: few; CDR3 DNA: TGTGCCAGCAGTTCCGGGACAGGGCGTAATTCACCCCTCCACTTT; CDR3 protein: CASSSGTGRNSPLHF
V gene: TRBV12-3/TRBV12-4; J gene: TRBJ2-2; D gene: .; clone size: many; CDR3 DNA: TGTGCCAGCAGCCCACTCACCGGGGAGCTGTTTTTT; CDR3 protein: CASSPLTGELFF
V gene: TRBV14; J gene: TRBJ2-7; D gene: TRBD2; clone size: few; CDR3 DNA: TGTGCCAGCAGCCCTTATGGGACTAGCGGGCGCTCCTACGAGCAGTACTTC; CDR3 protein: CASSPYGTSGRSYEQYF
V gene: TRBV6-5; J gene: TRBJ2-7; D gene: TRBD2; clone size: .; CDR3 DNA: TGTGCCAGCAGTGATAGCGGGAGGGGTGAAAGGAAGCAGTACTTC; CDR3 protein: CASSDSGRGERKQYF
V gene: TRBV25-1; J gene: TRBJ1-2; D gene: .; clone size: .; CDR3 DNA: TGTGCCAGCAGCGAACCGGGGAATAACTATGGCTACACCTTC; CDR3 protein: CASSEPGNNYGYTF
V gene: TRBV15; J gene: TRBJ1-5; D gene: TRBD1; clone size: few; CDR3 DNA: TGTGCCACCAGCAGAGACACGGGACAGGGGTTTCAGCCCCAGCATTTT; CDR3 protein: CATSRDTGQGFQPQHF
V gene: TRBV7-8; J gene: TRBJ2-5; D gene: .; clone size: once; CDR3 DNA: TGTGCCAGCCAGAGTCAGGCAGAAACCCAGTACTTC; CDR3 protein: CASQSQAETQYF
V gene: TRBV6-5; J gene: TRBJ2-7; D gene: TRBD1; clone size: .; CDR3 DNA: TGTGCCAGCAGAAAGACAGGGACCCCCTACGAGCAGTACTTC; CDR3 protein: CASRKTGTPYEQYF
V gene: TRBV19; J gene: TRBJ1-1; D gene: .; clone size: many; CDR3 DNA: TGTGCCAGGGTCGCTGAAGCTTTCTTT; CDR3 protein: CARVAEAFF
V gene: TRBV2; J gene: TRBJ1-2; D gene: .; clone size: many; CDR3 DNA: TGTGCCAGCAGTGTCACAGGAGGGTCCTATGGCTACACCTTC; CDR3 protein: CASSVTGGSYGYTF
V gene: TRBV2; J gene: TRBJ2-7; D gene: TRBD1; clone size: many; CDR3 DNA: TGTGCCAGCAAAGGACAGGCGAAACCCTCCGGGACCGACTACGAGCAGTACTTC; CDR3 protein: CASKGQAKPSGTDYEQYF
V gene: TRBV10-3; J gene: TRBJ2-7; D gene: TRBD2; clone size: many; CDR3 DNA: TGTGCCAGCGCCGACAGACTAGCGTACGAGCAGTACTTC; CDR3 protein: CASADRLAYEQYF
V gene: TRBV12-3/TRBV12-4; J gene: TRBJ1-1; D gene: TRBD1; clone size: .; CDR3 DNA: TGTGCCAGCAGTTTAGGGGGGACAGCAAAAGCTTTCTTT; CDR3 protein: CASSLGGTAKAFF
V gene: TRBV27; J gene: TRBJ2-7; D gene: TRBD1; clone size: .; CDR3 DNA: TGTGCCAGCAGTTTATGGGGACAGAACTACGAGCAGTACTTC; CDR3 protein: CASSLWGQNYEQYF
V gene: TRBV9; J gene: TRBJ2-7; D gene: .; clone size: .; CDR3 DNA: TGCGCCAGCAGTCCGGGGGCGAAAGAGCAGTACTTC; CDR3 protein: CASSPGAKEQYF
V gene: TRBV29-1; J gene: TRBJ2-3; D gene: .; clone size: .; CDR3 DNA: TGCAGCGCGGGCAGGGGCGATACGCAGTATTTT; CDR3 protein: CSAGRGDTQYF
V gene: TRBV11-2; J gene: TRBJ2-2; D gene: TRBD2; clone size: few; CDR3 DNA: TGTGCCAGCGGCCGCGGGGGGAAGAACACCGGGGAGCTGTTTTTT; CDR3 protein: CASGRGGKNTGELFF
V gene: TRBV10-3; J gene: TRBJ1-5; D gene: TRBD1; clone size: many; CDR3 DNA: TGTGCCATCAGTGACTCGGACAGGTTTAATCAGCCCCAGCATTTT; CDR3 protein: CAISDSDRFNQPQHF
V gene: TRBV6-6; J gene: TRBJ1-6; D gene: .; clone size: .; CDR3 DNA: TGTGCCAGCAGTTACCGCTCCCACCCAGAGGCTTTATCACCCCTCCACTTT; CDR3 protein: CASSYRSHPEALSPLHF
V gene: TRBV2; J gene: TRBJ1-2; D gene: .; clone size: many; CDR3 DNA: TGTGCCAGCAGTGATGGGACACTTAACTATGGCTACACCTTC; CDR3 protein: CASSDGTLNYGYTF
V gene: TRBV5-1; J gene: TRBJ2-2; D gene: .; clone size: .; CDR3 DNA: TGCGCCAGCAGCTTGCCGGAGGGGATCGGGGAGCTGTTTTTT; CDR3 protein: CASSLPEGIGELFF
V gene: TRBV20-1; J gene: TRBJ1-6; D gene: .; clone size: many; CDR3 DNA: TGCAGTGCTAGAGGGCGACCGAACGATAATTCACCCCTCCACTTT; CDR3 protein: CSARGRPNDNSPLHF